This T cell receptor (beta chain) originates from a study of tumor and adjacent non-tumor tissue in lung cancer. Study results and limitations: Top 100 clones took a larger repertoire share in normal lung.

The library came from three nested PCR rounds adapted from ARM-PCR protocols. TCRdb fed the multiplex PCR reads into MiXCR, producing one record per CDR3 protein. The sample has some 100,000 distinct CDR3 sequences; 60% to 80% are singletons. No cell sorting was done before RNA was extracted from the tissue. Distant lung tissue was collected more than 3 cm away from the tumor edge. This clonotype occurred many times. Its antigen is as yet unknown. CDR3 size: 15 residues. J was trimmed by 0 bases and V by 5 bases; bases with no gene match: 3. This TCR was sampled from a man aged 55 to 70 with non-small cell lung cancer. The V call is TRBV12-3 or TRBV12-4, the J call TRBJ2-1, with TRBD1 identical over 8 bases. The sequenced material came from distant non-tumor lung tissue. As DNA, the CDR3 is TGTGCCAGCAGTCAGGGGACAGGCTCCTACAATGAGCAGTTCTTC. Translation: CASSQGTGSYNEQFF.